These T cell receptor beta chains were read from a single sample in a study of cytomegalovirus exposure and HLA in healthy donors. Clones were sequenced by immunoSEQ multiplex PCR, and TCRdb holds only the in-frame ones, with some missing. The sample records some 190,000 clones, about 80% being singletons. Sequenced: PBMCs. Receptors were obtained from a woman between 35 and 50 years old in good health and CMV-seronegative. Both conserved end residues are part of each CDR3. D genes are given only for firm matches. Size is stated for part of the rows, as once, few or many counts, or as a class when the clone is expanded.

>TRBD1|TRBV10-3|few|TRBJ2-3
TGTGCCATCAGCGGACAGGGGGAATTCACAGATACGCAGTATTTT
CAISGQGEFTDTQYF
>TRBD2|TRBV5-4|many|TRBJ2-2
TGTGCCAGCAGCTTGCTCGGGAGGGCCACCGGGGAGCTGTTTTTT
CASSLLGRATGELFF
>-|TRBV29-1|-|TRBJ2-7
TGCAGCGTTGCCAGTCTCTACGAGCAGTACTTC
CSVASLYEQYF
>-|TRBV7-2|-|TRBJ1-2
TGTGCCAGCAGCTCGACCCGGACGCGGGATGGCTACACCTTC
CASSSTRTRDGYTF
>-|TRBV19|-|TRBJ2-4
TGTGCCAGTAGTAGCGGGATAGCCAAAAACATTCAGTACTTC
CASSSGIAKNIQYF
>-|TRBV7-8|-|TRBJ2-2
TGTGCCAGCAGCCGAGGGACCGGGGAGCTGTTTTTT
CASSRGTGELFF
>-|TRBV2|-|TRBJ1-4
TGTGCCAGCAGTCGAGGTATTTGGGAAAAACTGTTTTTT
CASSRGIWEKLFF
>-|TRBV15|-|TRBJ2-6
TGTGCCACCAGCAGAGGTGGGACAATCTCTGGGGCCAACGTCCTGACTTTC
CATSRGGTISGANVLTF
>TRBD1|TRBV5-8|-|TRBJ1-5
TGTGCCAGCATACGGATCCGGGACAGGGGTAATCAGCCCCAGCATTTT
CASIRIRDRGNQPQHF
>TRBD2|TRBV9|few|TRBJ2-1
TGTGCCAGCAGCGACCTCCTAGCGGGCTCCTACAATGAGCAGTTCTTC
CASSDLLAGSYNEQFF
>-|TRBV5-4|-|TRBJ1-2
TGTGCCAGCAGCTTGGTCGAAGGGGGAACTGGCTACACCTTC
CASSLVEGGTGYTF
>-|TRBV6-5|-|TRBJ2-1
TGTGCCAGCAGGACCAACAGGGTCTCCAATGAGCAGTTCTTC
CASRTNRVSNEQFF
>-|TRBV7-6|once|TRBJ2-3
TGTGCCAGCCGTGAGACCGGGGAACGTGGTACGCAGTATTTT
CASRETGERGTQYF
>-|TRBV7-3|-|TRBJ2-1
TGTGCCAGCAGCTTAGGCAGGGAATATGAGCAGTTCTTC
CASSLGREYEQFF
>TRBD2|TRBV19|few|TRBJ2-4
TGTGCCAGTAGTATTTCGGGAGGGCGGGGGAACATTCAGTACTTC
CASSISGGRGNIQYF
>-|TRBV7-9|-|TRBJ2-7
TGTGCCAGCAGCTTTACAGGTGCCTACGAGCAGTACTTC
CASSFTGAYEQYF